The source of this T cell receptor beta chain is a study of Ad26.COV2.S vaccination and SARS-CoV-2 variants (dated by TCRdb to the early 2020s). Background on the whole study: Donors in the vaccine arm were drawn from COV1001, a multicentre, randomized, double-blind, placebo-controlled phase I-IIa trial testing Ad26.COV2.S in healthy adults. The specificity and breadth of SARS-CoV-2-reactive T cell receptors after Ad26.COV2.S vaccination were assessed by TCRbeta repertoire sequencing. Trial participants were randomized into five groups of five: low-dose or high-dose Ad26.COV2.S given once or twice, or placebo on both occasions. Blinding of investigators to trial group allocation was maintained during experiments and outcome assessment. The TCR-sequenced set comprised approximately 30 samples: some 20 Ad26.COV2.S vaccine recipients, 5 placebo recipients and 8 SARS-CoV-2 convalescent individuals. Ad26.COV2.S was given intramuscularly at 5x10^10 or 1x10^11 viral particles, as a single shot or as two shots 56 days apart.

As to this clone: This clone's antigen is unknown. Base-call qualities are not available, and no considerably larger clone is one nucleotide away.

TCRbeta CDR3 regions were sequenced with the immunoSEQ Assay. After extraction, genomic DNA underwent amplification by bias-controlled multiplex PCR, followed by high-throughput sequencing. On the authors' methods: To quantify the absolute abundance of every unique TCRbeta CDR3 region, sequences were collapsed and filtered. T cell fraction was estimated by normalization of TCRbeta template counts to usable DNA, with usable DNA being measured through amplification of reference genes present in all nucleated cells. Repertoire TCRs were annotated as SARS-CoV-2-specific by exact matching of V gene, CDR3 amino acid sequence and J gene to a known reactive TCR set. The reference SARS-CoV-2 TCR set came from MIRA and was filtered for enrichment in COVID-19-positive ImmuneCODE repertoires, removing public or cross-reactive TCRs. Drawing on the MIRA antigens, annotated TCRs were analysed further at the level of specific ORF or position within ORF. Breadth was defined as the number of annotated unique rearrangements divided by the total number of unique productive rearrangements, and depth was defined as the summed frequency of the annotated unique rearrangements. Two-sided Wilcoxon rank-sum tests were used to compare TCR breadth between groups. TCRdb's version of the immuneACCESS table is confined to in-frame rearrangements and falls short of the full clone set. An unresolved V gene accounts for under half of the shortfall where checked; the remainder is of unknown origin. V, J and clone size derive from that table, while D and trimming were established from the DNA sequence. The sample records more than 300,000 clones, about 86% of which are singletons. Clones ranked in the top ten supply around 2% of the sample.

The treatment or condition label corresponds to: around 19 received Ad26.COV2.S at low or high dose, single or two shots; several received placebo; per-sample allocation not given. For vaccine and placebo recipients, repertoires were sequenced using samples collected on day 63 after the first injection. In Cohort 1b, around 23 adults aged 18-55 years were enrolled at a single site in Boston, USA, between 29 July and 7 August 2020. As a vaccine, Ad26.COV2.S was a replication-incompetent adenovirus type 26 vector that expressed a prefusion-stabilized SARS-CoV-2 spike protein derived from the original Wuhan strain. The CDR3 contains 19 residues, cysteine and phenylalanine counted. CDR3 DNA is the only sequence kept; it has 57 bases, read in frame from the first base. CDR1 SGHDN and CDR2 FVKESK were looked up in the germline V gene. Deletion took 0 bases off V and 2 bases off J, with a span of 21 bases between the germline ends.

Overall study outcomes, separate from this receptor: The study lacked the statistical power to compare responses across vaccine doses or regimens. Non-spike TCR breadth was comparable between vaccine and placebo recipients, consistent with the vaccine containing only spike. Compared with placebo recipients, Ad26.COV2.S recipients showed higher spike-specific TCR breadth (P = 0.0014). The authors noted that total T cell responses may have been underestimated by the TCR breadth and depth analyses. After vaccination, spike-specific CD8+ and CD4+ T cell responses were reported to show substantial breadth.

The sequence joins TRBV14 to TRBJ2-3; TRBD2 could be the D gene, as 6 bases match. Sequencing used peripheral blood, obtained in a trial of Ad26.COV2.S vaccine versus placebo. The sequence came from a person between 18 and 65 years old who received the Ad26.COV2.S COVID-19 vaccine or a placebo. In nucleotide form, the sequence is TGTGCCAGCAGCCAAGAAAGGCCGACCGGGACTCTCGCCACAGATACGCAGTATTTT. This codes for CASSQERPTGTLATDTQYF.